Sequencing of this T cell receptor beta chain was carried out in a study of OX40 agonist ivuxolimab in advanced cancers. This table comes from immunoSEQ multiplex PCR, and its TCRdb copy is limited to in-frame clones, with some not included. Of tens of thousands of clones in the sample, roughly 87% were seen once. Study findings and constraints: The specificity for antigen of the expanded peripheral T cells was not determined.

V lost 1 base and J lost 4; bases outside the gene matches: 1. Germline V gene sequence: CDR1 SGHTA, CDR2 FQGNSA. The CDR3 length is 14 residues. Comments on this clone: Its antigen is not identified.

V usage is TRBV7-2 and J usage is TRBJ1-2, with TRBD1 matching over 9 bases. The specimen was CD4+ or CD8+ T cells sorted from blood, collected in a trial of the OX40 agonist ivuxolimab. This receptor was obtained from an adult with an advanced solid tumor such as melanoma, head and neck, liver or kidney cancer. The CDR3: CASSLGQGVYGYTF. CDR3 nucleotide sequence: TGTGCCAGCAGCTTAGGACAGGGGGTCTATGGCTACACCTTC.